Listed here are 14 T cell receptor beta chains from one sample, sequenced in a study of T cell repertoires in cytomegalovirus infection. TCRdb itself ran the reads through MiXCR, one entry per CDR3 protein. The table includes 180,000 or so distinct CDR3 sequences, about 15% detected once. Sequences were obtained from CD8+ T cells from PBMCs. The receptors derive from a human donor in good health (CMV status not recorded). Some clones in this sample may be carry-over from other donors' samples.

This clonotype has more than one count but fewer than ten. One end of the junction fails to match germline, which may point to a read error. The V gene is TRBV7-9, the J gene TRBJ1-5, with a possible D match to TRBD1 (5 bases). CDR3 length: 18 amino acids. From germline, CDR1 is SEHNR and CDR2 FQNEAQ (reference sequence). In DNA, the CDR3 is TGTGCCAGCAACTTAGACCCGACAGTTTGGCTACCCAATCAGCCCCAGCATTTT. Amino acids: CASNLDPTVWLPNQPQHF.

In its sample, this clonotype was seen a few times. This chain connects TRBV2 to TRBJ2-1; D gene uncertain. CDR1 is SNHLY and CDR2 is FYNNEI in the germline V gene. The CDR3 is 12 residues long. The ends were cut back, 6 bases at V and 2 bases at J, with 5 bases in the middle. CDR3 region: CASRRTYNEQFF. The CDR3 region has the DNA TGTGCCAGCAGACGTACCTACAATGAGCAGTTCTTC. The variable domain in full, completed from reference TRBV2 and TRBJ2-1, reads EPEVTQTPSHQVTQMGQEVILRCVPISNHLYFYWYRQILGQKVEFLVSFYNNEISEKSEIFDDQFSVERPDGSNFTLKIRSTKLEDSAMYFCASRRTYNEQFFGPGTRLTVL.

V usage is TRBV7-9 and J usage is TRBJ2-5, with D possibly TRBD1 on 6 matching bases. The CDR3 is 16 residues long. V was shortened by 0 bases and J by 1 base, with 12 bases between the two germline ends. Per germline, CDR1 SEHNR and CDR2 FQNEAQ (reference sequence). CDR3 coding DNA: TGTGCCAGCAGCTTAGCGCCAGGGGCTCTCCAAGAGACCCAGTACTTC. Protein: CASSLAPGALQETQYF.

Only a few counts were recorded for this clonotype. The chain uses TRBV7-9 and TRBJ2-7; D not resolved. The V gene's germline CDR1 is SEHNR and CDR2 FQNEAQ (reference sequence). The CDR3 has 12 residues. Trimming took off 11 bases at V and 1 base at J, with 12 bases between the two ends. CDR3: CALAKGSYEQYF. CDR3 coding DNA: TGTGCCCTTGCAAAGGGTTCCTACGAGCAGTACTTC.

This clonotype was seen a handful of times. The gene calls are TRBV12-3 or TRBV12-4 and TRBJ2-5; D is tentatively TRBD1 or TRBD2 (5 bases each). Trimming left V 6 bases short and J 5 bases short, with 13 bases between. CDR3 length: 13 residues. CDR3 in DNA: TGTGCCAGCAGCCCTCGCTGGGGGGAGACCCAGTACTTC. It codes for CASSPRWGETQYF.

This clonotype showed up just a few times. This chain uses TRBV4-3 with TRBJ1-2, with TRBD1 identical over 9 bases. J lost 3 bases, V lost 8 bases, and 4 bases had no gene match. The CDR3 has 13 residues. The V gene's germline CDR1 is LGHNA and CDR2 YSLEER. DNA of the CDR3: TGCGCCAGCGGACAGGGGTTGCACTATGGCTACACCTTC. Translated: CASGQGLHYGYTF.

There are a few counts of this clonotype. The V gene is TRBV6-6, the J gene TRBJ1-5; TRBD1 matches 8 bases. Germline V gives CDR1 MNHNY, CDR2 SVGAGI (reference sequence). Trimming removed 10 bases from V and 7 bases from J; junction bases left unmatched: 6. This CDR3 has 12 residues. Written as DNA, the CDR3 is TGTGCCACTGACAGGGGAGGACAGCCCCAGCATTTT. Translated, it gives CATDRGGQPQHF.

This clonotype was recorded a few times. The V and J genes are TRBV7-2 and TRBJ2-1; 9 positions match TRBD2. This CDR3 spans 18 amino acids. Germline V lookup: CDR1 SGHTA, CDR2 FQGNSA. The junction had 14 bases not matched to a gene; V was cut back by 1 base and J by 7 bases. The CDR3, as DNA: TGTGCCAGCAGCTTAGGTGCGGCGGGGGGGCCTAGATTGAATGAGCAGTTCTTC. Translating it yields CASSLGAAGGPRLNEQFF.

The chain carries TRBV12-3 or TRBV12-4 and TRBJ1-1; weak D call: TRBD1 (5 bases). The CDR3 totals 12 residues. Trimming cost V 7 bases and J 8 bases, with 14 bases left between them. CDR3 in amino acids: CASNIGAGEAFF. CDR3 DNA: TGTGCCAGCAATATAGGGGCAGGAGAAGCTTTCTTT.

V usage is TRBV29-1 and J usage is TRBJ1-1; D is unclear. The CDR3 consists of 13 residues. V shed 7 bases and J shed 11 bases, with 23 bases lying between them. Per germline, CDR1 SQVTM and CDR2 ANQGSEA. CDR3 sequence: CSAGTGPGIVAFF. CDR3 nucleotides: TGCAGCGCCGGTACCGGACCCGGTATTGTGGCTTTCTTT.

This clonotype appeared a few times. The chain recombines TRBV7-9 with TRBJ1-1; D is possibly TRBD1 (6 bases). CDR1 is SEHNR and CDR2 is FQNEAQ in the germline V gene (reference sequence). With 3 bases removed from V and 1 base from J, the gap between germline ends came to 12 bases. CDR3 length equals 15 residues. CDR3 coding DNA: TGTGCCAGCAGCTTCATAGGGGGGCGGAACACTGAAGCTTTCTTT. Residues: CASSFIGGRNTEAFF.

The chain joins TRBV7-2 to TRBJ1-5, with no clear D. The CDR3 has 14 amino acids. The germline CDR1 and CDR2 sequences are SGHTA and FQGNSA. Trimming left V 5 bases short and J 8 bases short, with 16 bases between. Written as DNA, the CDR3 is TGTGCCAGCAGCCTAGACCGTTATGATGAGCCCCAGCATTTT. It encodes CASSLDRYDEPQHF.

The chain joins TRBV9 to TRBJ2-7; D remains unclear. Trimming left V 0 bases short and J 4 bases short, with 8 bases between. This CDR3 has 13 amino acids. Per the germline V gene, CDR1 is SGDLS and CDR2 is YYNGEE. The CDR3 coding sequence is TGTGCCAGCAGCGTAGATGGTGTTTACGAGCAGTACTTC. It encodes CASSVDGVYEQYF.

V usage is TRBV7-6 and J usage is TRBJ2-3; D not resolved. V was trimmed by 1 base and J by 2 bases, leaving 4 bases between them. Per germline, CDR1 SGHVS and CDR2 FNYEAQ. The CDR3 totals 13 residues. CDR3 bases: TGTGCCAGCAGCTTAGTATTCACAGATACGCAGTATTTT. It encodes CASSLVFTDTQYF.